A single sample gave rise to the 28 T cell receptor beta chains below, sequenced in a study of T cell therapy after organ transplantation. Some clones are missing from TCRdb's copy, which holds only in-frame ones; the method was immunoSEQ multiplex PCR. The sample holds about 48,000 clones, 94% seen once. Antigens of these TCRs are unknown. The input for sequencing was CD8+ T cells from blood, taken before autologous CMV-specific T cell therapy. All receptors derive from a human patient who had received a solid organ transplant and had CMV disease.

The chain links TRBV13 to TRBJ1-1, with TRBD1 identical over 7 bases. The junction had 9 bases not matched to a gene; V was cut back by 5 bases and J by 0 bases. The CDR3 totals 16 residues. The germline gives CDR1 PRHDT, CDR2 FYEKMQ (reference sequence). As DNA, the CDR3 is TGTGCCAGCAGCCCTCCACAGGGGAGGATGAACACTGAAGCTTTCTTT. Amino acid sequence: CASSPPQGRMNTEAFF.

The chain recombines TRBV5-6 with TRBJ2-2; D not certain. This CDR3 has 15 residues. V lost 0 bases and J lost 0, with 6 bases in between. Germline V CDR1 and CDR2: SGHDT, YYEEEE. CDR3 in amino acids: CASSLEAANTGELFF. Written as DNA, the CDR3 is TGTGCCAGCAGCTTGGAGGCGGCGAACACCGGGGAGCTGTTTTTT. The complete variable domain, with remaining parts taken from reference TRBV5-6 and TRBJ2-2, reads DAGVTQSPTHLIKTRGQQVTLRCSPKSGHDTVSWYQQALGQGPQFIFQYYEEEERQRGNFPDRFSGHQFPNYSSELNVNALLLGDSALYLCASSLEAANTGELFFGEGSRLTVL.

The gene calls are TRBV9 and TRBJ2-6; D unresolved. This CDR3 region has 16 residues. V shed 3 bases and J shed 3 bases, with 13 bases lying between them. Germline V CDR1 and CDR2: SGDLS, YYNGEE. In DNA form, the CDR3 reads TGTGCCAGCAGCGCCATAACCTCTAGTGGGGCCAACGTCCTGACTTTC. Protein: CASSAITSSGANVLTF. The full variable domain, its missing parts supplied by reference TRBV9 and TRBJ2-6, is DSGVTQTPKHLITATGQRVTLRCSPRSGDLSVYWYQQSLDQGLQFLIQYYNGEERAKGNILERFSAQQFPDLHSELNLSSLELGDSALYFCASSAITSSGANVLTFGAGSRLTVL.

The chain uses TRBV4-1 and TRBJ2-1; D remains ambiguous. V lost 4 bases to trimming and J lost 7 bases, with 14 bases between them. The CDR3 covers 14 residues. The germline CDR1 and CDR2 sequences are MGHRA and YSYEKL. The CDR3 DNA reads TGCGCCAGCAGCCCCTTAGGTGGGCGTAATGAGCAGTTCTTC. Translated: CASSPLGGRNEQFF.

The chain employs TRBV4-1 and TRBJ2-4; D ambiguous. Between the trimmed V and J ends, which lost 1 base and 4 bases, there was a span of 8 bases. The CDR3 has 14 amino acids. Germline V gene lookup returns CDR1 MGHRA and CDR2 YSYEKL. CDR3 bases: TGCGCCAGCAGCCAAGTTGCCATAAAAAACATTCAGTACTTC. Its translation is CASSQVAIKNIQYF.

In DNA form, the CDR3 reads TGTGCCAGCAGTGATAGGCCGGGCCGGGACAGGGACTCCGAGCAGTACTTC. It codes for CASSDRPGRDRDSEQYF. The chain couples TRBV6-1 to TRBJ2-7, with TRBD1 matching 9 bases. Germline CDR1 is MNHNS and CDR2 is SASEGT. This CDR3 has 17 amino acids. V lost 3 bases and J lost 6; bases outside the gene matches: 15.

In its sample, this clone was seen once. V and J are TRBV7-9 and TRBJ2-1; no definite D call. Germline CDR1 and CDR2: SEHNR and FQNEAQ (reference sequence). The CDR3 is 13 amino acids. The ends were cut back, 2 bases at V and 3 bases at J, with 5 bases in the middle. The chain's CDR3 is CASSLSDYNEQFF. As DNA, the CDR3 is TGTGCCAGCAGCTTATCAGACTACAATGAGCAGTTCTTC.

This chain connects TRBV6-5 to TRBJ1-3; the match to TRBD1 covers 9 bases. CDR3 size: 14 residues. Losses at the gene ends were 10 bases for V and 1 base for J; bases not matched to a gene: 5. CDR1 is MNHEY, CDR2 SVGAGI, per germline. CDR3 nucleotide sequence: TGTGCCACCCGGGACAGGGTTTCTGGAAACACCATATATTTT. It specifies CATRDRVSGNTIYF.

The chain carries TRBV6-5 and TRBJ1-2, with D possibly being TRBD1 (5 bases). Germline CDR1 and CDR2: MNHEY and SVGAGI. Between the trimmed V and J ends, which lost 5 bases and 2 bases, there was a span of 12 bases. The CDR3 is made up of 14 amino acids. CDR3 residues: CASSPLTVNYGYTF. CDR3 nucleotide sequence: TGTGCCAGCAGTCCCCTGACAGTAAACTATGGCTACACCTTC.

The chain has TRBV6-5 and TRBJ2-5; no reliable D call. V lost 2 bases to trimming and J lost 5 bases, with 9 bases between them. Germline CDR1 reads MNHEY; CDR2 reads SVGAGI. CDR3 length equals 13 residues. The CDR3: CASSYGVEETQYF. In nucleotides, the CDR3 is TGTGCCAGCAGTTACGGGGTTGAGGAGACCCAGTACTTC.

This chain links TRBV27 with TRBJ2-2; D assignment may be TRBD1 or TRBD2 (6 bases each). V dropped 7 bases and J dropped 4 bases, with 13 bases sitting between them. The CDR3 has 14 residues. Germline V lookup: CDR1 MNHEY, CDR2 SMNVEV (reference sequence). The CDR3 loop reads CASTLGGTTGELFF. In DNA form, the CDR3 reads TGTGCCAGCACCCTAGGGGGGACCACCGGGGAGCTGTTTTTT.

The chain has TRBV29-1 and TRBJ2-7; no clear D gene. This CDR3 comprises 12 residues. Germline V lookup: CDR1 SQVTM, CDR2 ANQGSEA. V lost 4 bases and J 6 bases, leaving 13 bases between the germline ends. The CDR3 region has the DNA TGCAGCGTTGTGGAGCCCAGACGCGAGCAGTACTTC. Translation gives CSVVEPRREQYF.

This chain connects TRBV7-9 to TRBJ1-2, with D possibly matching TRBD1 (6 bases). The CDR3 spans 15 residues. Germline CDR1 is SEHNR and CDR2 is FQNEAQ (reference sequence). The V end was cut by 5 bases, the J end by 4 bases, with 17 bases between. Here the CDR3 DNA reads TGTGCCAGCAGCCGAGAGAGGACAGCTGTCTATGGCTACACCTTC. Translation gives CASSRERTAVYGYTF.

The gene calls are TRBV5-4 and TRBJ2-7; TRBD2 agrees at 11 bases. The CDR3 totals 16 residues. Trimming cost V 0 bases and J 0 bases; bases outside gene matches: 2. Germline CDR1 is SGHNT and CDR2 is YYREEE (reference sequence). The CDR3 DNA reads as TGTGCCAGCAGCTTGGGACTAGCGGGAAGCTCCTACGAGCAGTACTTC. This translates into CASSLGLAGSSYEQYF.

The chain couples TRBV10-3 to TRBJ1-4; 7 bases agree with TRBD1. The CDR3 sequence is 16 residues long. Germline CDR1 ENHRY, CDR2 SYGVKD. V gave up 5 bases and J gave up 3 bases; unmatched junction bases: 9. The CDR3 sequence is CAISPIPGQSNEKLFF. CDR3 nucleotides: TGTGCCATCAGTCCGATACCGGGACAGTCTAATGAAAAACTGTTTTTT.

This chain connects TRBV6-5 to TRBJ1-5; D is unresolved. V was clipped by 2 bases and J by 5 bases, with 10 bases between them. CDR1 is MNHEY, CDR2 SVGAGI, per germline. CDR3 size: 14 residues. CDR3: CASSYAGLDQPQHF. The CDR3, as DNA: TGTGCCAGCAGTTACGCGGGGTTGGATCAGCCCCAGCATTTT.

DNA for the CDR3: TGTGCCAGTAGTATCGGAATAAGCGGGACAGTCTATAGCAATCAGCCCCAGCATTTT. Protein product: CASSIGISGTVYSNQPQHF. V and J are TRBV19 and TRBJ1-5; 7 nucleotides match TRBD1. The CDR3 extends over 19 amino acids. Trimming at V came to 3 bases and at J to 0 bases, leaving 14 bases not matched to a gene. Germline CDR1 and CDR2: LNHDA and SQIVND (reference sequence).

The J gene is TRBJ2-1, the V gene TRBV30; the match to TRBD2 covers 7 bases. V shed 1 base, J shed 8 bases, and the junction held 11 bases outside the gene matches. This CDR3 region has 15 residues. CDR1 GTSNPN and CDR2 SVGIG come from the germline V gene (reference sequence). CDR3 nucleotides: TGTGCCTGGAGTGCCCGGACTAGTTTTGGCGATGAGCAGTTCTTC. Translated, it gives CAWSARTSFGDEQFF.

The rearrangement uses TRBV2 and TRBJ1-1; 8 nucleotides match TRBD1. Trimming at V came to 6 bases and at J to 6 bases, leaving 9 bases not matched to a gene. Germline-derived CDR1 and CDR2 are SNHLY and FYNNEI. The CDR3 contains 14 residues. As DNA, the CDR3 is TGTGCCAGCAGACCCGACAGGGGTGTTTCTGAAGCTTTCTTT. Amino acids: CASRPDRGVSEAFF.

The CDR3 protein is CASDGLAGGPHNEQFF. CDR3 sequence (DNA): TGTGCCAGCGACGGACTAGCGGGAGGGCCCCACAATGAGCAGTTCTTC. This chain connects TRBV2 to TRBJ2-1; TRBD2 agrees at 15 bases. The CDR3 has 16 residues. V shed 8 bases, J shed 5 bases, and the junction held 7 bases outside the gene matches. Per germline, CDR1 SNHLY and CDR2 FYNNEI.

The chain couples TRBV11-2 to TRBJ2-1; D not resolved. This CDR3 is built from 15 residues. Trimming pared 3 bases from V and 4 bases from J, leaving 13 bases between. CDR1 is SGHAT and CDR2 is FQNNGV in the germline V gene. This CDR3 is CASSFGPRTYNEQFF. Here the CDR3 DNA reads TGTGCCAGCAGCTTCGGGCCCCGTACATACAATGAGCAGTTCTTC.

DNA for the CDR3: TGTGCCAGCAGTGAAGGCCAGGGTGGAAACAATGAGCAGTTCTTC. Its translation: CASSEGQGGNNEQFF. J is TRBJ2-1 and V is TRBV25-1; TRBD1 is a possible D gene (5 bases). The CDR3 covers 15 residues. Germline V lookup: CDR1 MGHDK, CDR2 SYGVNS. Trimming removed 2 bases at V and 5 bases at J, with 13 bases between.

CDR3 protein: CSVPWREGGEQFF. The DNA of the CDR3 is TGCAGCGTTCCCTGGCGGGAGGGGGGGGAGCAGTTCTTC. The rearrangement links TRBV29-1 to TRBJ2-1, with 9 bases lining up with TRBD2. Per the germline V gene, CDR1 is SQVTM and CDR2 is ANQGSEA. This CDR3 is built from 13 residues. Trimming removed 5 bases from V and 10 bases from J; junction bases left unmatched: 9.

This sequence joins TRBV7-9 and TRBJ1-2; 8 nucleotides line up with TRBD1. Unmatched junction bases numbered 6, after V lost 9 bases and J lost 0 bases. CDR3 length equals 14 residues. Per germline, CDR1 SEHNR and CDR2 FQNEAQ (reference sequence). The CDR3 nucleotides read TGTGCCAGTGGACAGGGTTGGGCTAACTATGGCTACACCTTC. Encoded protein: CASGQGWANYGYTF.

The chain combines TRBV12-5 with TRBJ1-4; TRBD1 matches 7 bases. This CDR3 has 14 amino acids. Germline CDR1 LGHNT, CDR2 FRNRAP. Trimming cost V 5 bases and J 5 bases; bases outside gene matches: 5. CDR3 coding DNA: TGTGCTAGTGGTCCACAGGGGAGGAATGAAAAACTGTTTTTT. It encodes CASGPQGRNEKLFF.

The V call is TRBV12-5, the J call TRBJ1-1; D gene uncertain. With 6 bases removed from V and 2 bases from J, the gap between germline ends came to 10 bases. The CDR3 contains 13 residues. In germline, CDR1 is LGHNT, CDR2 FRNRAP. CDR3 bases: TGTGCTAGTGGCTCGGACCCAAACACTGAAGCTTTCTTT. Residues: CASGSDPNTEAFF.

The V gene is TRBV14, the J gene TRBJ2-3; D is possibly TRBD2 (6 bases). The germline V gene has CDR1 SGHDN and CDR2 FVKESK. V lost 0 bases to trimming and J lost 1 base, with 8 bases between them. The CDR3 spans 15 residues. The CDR3 coding sequence is TGTGCCAGCAGCCAAGATGCGGGGCGCACAGATACGCAGTATTTT. The encoded protein is CASSQDAGRTDTQYF.

This sequence joins TRBV5-1 and TRBJ2-1; 9 positions agree with TRBD1. V lost 2 bases, J lost 3 bases, and 3 bases stayed unmatched. In germline, CDR1 is SGHRS, CDR2 YFSETQ. This CDR3 has 15 amino acids. The CDR3, as DNA: TGCGCCAGCAGCTTAAGACAGGGGGTCTACAATGAGCAGTTCTTC. This gives the protein CASSLRQGVYNEQFF.